Presented here are 28 T cell receptor beta chains from one specimen sequenced in a study of blood T cells in healthy people across ages. Sample-barcoded 5' priming and a J-beta primer mix drove a second PCR of roughly 6 to 12 cycles. TCRdb re-called the 5' RACE reads with MiXCR, one entry per CDR3 protein. The sample lists some 780,000 distinct CDR3 sequences; 56% were seen once. The sequenced material came from blood. The origin of the receptors is a man in his forties or fifties in good health.

The chain recombines TRBV6-5 with TRBJ2-7, with 11 bases identical to TRBD2. This CDR3 has 15 amino acids. With V trimmed by 6 bases and J by 2 bases, 6 bases remained unmatched. Germline loops: CDR1 MNHEY, CDR2 SVGAGI. The CDR3 DNA reads as TGTGCCAGCAGATCGCTAGCGGGGGGCCCCTACGAGCAGTACTTC. This sequence encodes CASRSLAGGPYEQYF.

This clonotype showed up just a few times. The genes are TRBV10-3 and TRBJ2-5; D might be TRBD2 (7 bases). V lost 6 bases and J 5 bases, leaving 13 bases between the germline ends. Germline-derived CDR1 and CDR2 are ENHRY and SYGVKD. This CDR3 is built from 13 residues. The DNA of the CDR3 is TGTGCCATCAGCTACAGGGAGGGGGAGACCCAGTACTTC. Protein: CAISYREGETQYF.

The chain carries TRBV29-1 and TRBJ1-6; weak D call: TRBD1 (6 bases). Germline CDR1 SQVTM, CDR2 ANQGSEA. V gave up 6 bases and J gave up 6 bases, with 12 bases separating them. The CDR3 covers 13 residues. CDR3 DNA: TGCAGCGTCATGACAGGAATTAATTCACCCCTCCACTTT. This encodes CSVMTGINSPLHF.

This clonotype was counted many times. Its ends do not fully match the called genes, so a read error is possible. The chain is built from TRBV9 and TRBJ2-7; D possibly matches TRBD1 or TRBD2 (5 bases each). Germline values: CDR1 SGDLS, CDR2 YYNGEE. There are 14 residues in the CDR3. CDR3 protein: CASSSSGGSYEQYF. CDR3 sequence (DNA): TGCGCCAGCAGCTCTAGTGGGGGTTCCTACGAGCAGTACTTC.

With regard to this clonotype: This sequence may be a read error, since a much larger clone differs from it by one base. V gene TRBV27 combines with J gene TRBJ2-3, with TRBD2 identical over 7 bases. The CDR3 has 17 amino acids. With V trimmed by 3 bases and J by 10 bases, 19 bases remained unmatched. Germline values: CDR1 MNHEY, CDR2 SMNVEV (reference sequence). The CDR3 DNA follows: TGTGCCAGCAGTTTCTCGGGAGGACCGCCGGACGAGGATGCGCAGTATTTT. It is translated as CASSFSGGPPDEDAQYF.

The chain uses TRBV28 and TRBJ2-5; D gene ambiguous. The CDR3 is 15 residues long. Looked up from germline, CDR1 is MDHEN and CDR2 is SYDVKM. Deletions cut 7 bases from V and 0 bases from J, with 15 bases between. CDR3 coding DNA: TGTGCCAGCACCTTTATTCCCGATCACCAAGAGACCCAGTACTTC. Amino acids: CASTFIPDHQETQYF.

The rearrangement joins TRBV12-3 or TRBV12-4 to TRBJ2-1; D remains ambiguous. Trimming shortened V by 1 base and J by 9 bases, and 4 bases separated the two germline ends. The CDR3 is made up of 11 amino acids. This chain's CDR3 is CASSLGAEQFF. CDR3 bases: TGTGCCAGCAGTTTAGGGGCTGAGCAGTTCTTC.

This clonotype was counted only a few times. This chain connects TRBV4-3 to TRBJ2-3; perhaps TRBD2 as D (5 bases). CDR3 length equals 16 residues. Germline-derived CDR1 and CDR2 are LGHNA and YSLEER. V lost 0 bases to trimming and J lost 2 bases, with 12 bases between them. The CDR3 DNA sequence: TGCGCCAGCAGCCAAGATTTTTTGGGAGTCACAGATACGCAGTATTTT. Translated: CASSQDFLGVTDTQYF.

The CDR3 loop reads CSARKTGKETQYF. The CDR3 bases are TGCAGTGCTCGGAAGACTGGAAAAGAGACCCAGTACTTC. This chain connects TRBV20-1 to TRBJ2-5; D not certain. CDR3 size: 13 residues. Germline V lookup: CDR1 DFQATT, CDR2 SNEGSKA (reference sequence). V lost 5 bases to trimming and J lost 3 bases, with 13 bases between them.

The chain uses TRBV20-1 and TRBJ2-1; TRBD2 matches at 11 bases. The CDR3 length is 15 residues. V shed 3 bases and J 4 bases; nucleotides not matched to a gene: 5. Germline CDR1 reads DFQATT; CDR2 reads SNEGSKA (reference sequence). The CDR3 nucleotides read TGCAGTGCTAGTTTAGCGGGAGGGGGGTACAATGAGCAGTTCTTC. It encodes CSASLAGGGYNEQFF.

Concerning this clonotype: One junction end disagrees with the germline gene, perhaps due to a read error. The V call is TRBV5-1, the J call TRBJ2-2; 7 bases line up with TRBD1. CDR1 is SGHRS, CDR2 YFSETQ, per germline. The CDR3 spans 15 residues. CDR3 in DNA: TGCGTCAGCAGCCCCAACAGGGGCTCAACCGGGGAGCTGTTTTTT. This sequence encodes CVSSPNRGSTGELFF.

A few counts support this clonotype. The chain employs TRBV29-1 and TRBJ2-7; 9 bases fit TRBD2. The CDR3 runs to 12 residues. V dropped 7 bases and J dropped 3; count of bases not matched to a gene: 4. Germline loops: CDR1 SQVTM, CDR2 ANQGSEA. CDR3 residues: CSASGANYEQYF. CDR3 DNA: TGCAGCGCTAGCGGGGCTAACTACGAGCAGTACTTC.

This clonotype has a handful of counts. V usage is TRBV11-2 and J usage is TRBJ2-3, with a weak D call TRBD2 (5 bases). V dropped 2 bases and J dropped 2 bases, with 11 bases sitting between them. Germline CDR1 SGHAT, CDR2 FQNNGV. This CDR3 region has 15 residues. The CDR3 DNA follows: TGTGCCAGCAGCTTAATTACTAGGAACACAGATACGCAGTATTTT. Protein sequence: CASSLITRNTDTQYF.

This clonotype was observed a handful of times. The chain carries TRBV29-1 and TRBJ2-4; 7 bases are shared with TRBD1. The CDR3 covers 17 residues. Germline V gene lookup returns CDR1 SQVTM and CDR2 ANQGSEA. V was clipped by 0 bases and J by 9 bases; unmatched bases: 17. CDR3 sequence: CSVEDQSGNPRGLIQYF. Here the CDR3 DNA reads TGCAGCGTTGAAGATCAATCGGGCAACCCGAGGGGGCTCATTCAGTACTTC.

The chain recombines TRBV28 with TRBJ2-7, with D perhaps matching TRBD1 or TRBD2 (5 bases each). Germline CDR1 and CDR2: MDHEN and SYDVKM. V shed 3 bases and J shed 12 bases, with 21 bases lying between them. The CDR3 has 14 amino acids. CDR3 sequence: CASSFQRDVHSRYF. As DNA, the CDR3 is TGTGCCAGCAGTTTCCAGAGGGACGTTCACTCGCGGTACTTC. The complete variable domain, with remaining parts taken from reference TRBV28 and TRBJ2-7, reads DVKVTQSSRYLVKRTGEKVFLECVQDMDHENMFWYRQDPGLGLRLIYFSYDVKMKEKGDIPEGYSVSREKKERFSLILESASTNQTSMYLCASSFQRDVHSRYFGPGTRLTVT.

The genes are TRBV5-1 and TRBJ1-4; D is unresolved. The CDR3 sequence is 14 residues long. The germline V gene encodes CDR1 SGHRS and CDR2 YFSETQ. Trimming removed 4 bases from V and 7 bases from J, with 14 bases in between. The CDR3 DNA sequence: TGCGCCAGCAGCCCAGAAAGCGGTATTGAAAAACTGTTTTTT. Translation: CASSPESGIEKLFF.

The genes are TRBV28 and TRBJ1-5; D unclear. The germline V gene encodes CDR1 MDHEN and CDR2 SYDVKM. Trimming pared 5 bases from V and 1 base from J, leaving 15 bases between. The CDR3 spans 16 residues. Written as DNA, the CDR3 is TGTGCCAGCAGTGTAGAAGGAGGGTTGAGCAATCAGCCCCAGCATTTT. As protein: CASSVEGGLSNQPQHF. The full variable domain, with the rest looked up from reference TRBV28 and TRBJ1-5, is DVKVTQSSRYLVKRTGEKVFLECVQDMDHENMFWYRQDPGLGLRLIYFSYDVKMKEKGDIPEGYSVSREKKERFSLILESASTNQTSMYLCASSVEGGLSNQPQHFGDGTRLSIL.

This clonotype was detected a few times. The chain combines TRBV14 with TRBJ2-7, with D possibly being TRBD1 (6 bases). The V gene lost 4 bases and the J gene lost 2 bases, with 12 bases spanning the gap. This CDR3 spans 14 amino acids. Looked up from germline, CDR1 is SGHDN and CDR2 is FVKESK. The CDR3, as DNA: TGTGCCAGCAGCCCGAAGTCAGGGGCCTACGAGCAGTACTTC. Translation: CASSPKSGAYEQYF. The full variable domain, in which reference TRBV14 and TRBJ2-7 provide the parts outside the CDR3, is EAGVTQFPSHSVIEKGQTVTLRCDPISGHDNLYWYRRVMGKEIKFLLHFVKESKQDESGMPNNRFLAERTGGTYSTLKVQPAELEDSGVYFCASSPKSGAYEQYFGPGTRLTVT.

This chain uses TRBV7-9 with TRBJ1-2; D remains ambiguous. V gave up 5 bases and J gave up 0 bases, with 10 bases separating them. CDR1 SEHNR and CDR2 FQNEAQ come from the germline V gene (reference sequence). The CDR3 has 14 amino acids. The CDR3 loop is CASSPAKSNYGYTF. The CDR3 region has the DNA TGTGCCAGCAGCCCGGCTAAGTCTAACTATGGCTACACCTTC.

This clonotype was counted a few times. The rearrangement joins TRBV9 to TRBJ2-3; possibly TRBD1 for D (6 bases). The germline V and J ends were trimmed by 3 bases and 4 bases, with 9 bases remaining between them. This CDR3 has 13 amino acids. Germline V lookup: CDR1 SGDLS, CDR2 YYNGEE. The CDR3 sequence is CASSDSGADTQYF. CDR3 bases: TGTGCCAGCAGCGACTCAGGGGCAGATACGCAGTATTTT. Looking up the rest from reference TRBV9 and TRBJ2-3 gives the full variable domain: DSGVTQTPKHLITATGQRVTLRCSPRSGDLSVYWYQQSLDQGLQFLIQYYNGEERAKGNILERFSAQQFPDLHSELNLSSLELGDSALYFCASSDSGADTQYFGPGTRLTVL.

The chain employs TRBV6-5 and TRBJ2-3; D ambiguous. Trimming cost V 4 bases and J 2 bases, with 7 bases left between them. The CDR3 contains 13 residues. Germline V CDR1 and CDR2: MNHEY, SVGAGI. CDR3 loop: CASSSATTDTQYF. In DNA, the CDR3 is TGTGCCAGCAGTTCCGCCACCACAGATACGCAGTATTTT.

This clonotype has only one observation. The J gene is TRBJ2-1, the V gene TRBV12-3 or TRBV12-4; TRBD2 matches at 11 bases. This CDR3 region has 15 residues. With V trimmed by 6 bases and J by 10 bases, 11 bases remained unmatched. In DNA form, the CDR3 reads TGTGCCAGCAGGTCGAGTAGCGGGAGGGCCAAGGAGCAGTTCTTC. As protein: CASRSSSGRAKEQFF.

This clonotype was seen once. The chain is built from TRBV12-3 or TRBV12-4 and TRBJ2-1; D remains ambiguous. The CDR3 has 14 amino acids. Trimming pared 10 bases from V and 10 bases from J, leaving 23 bases between. The CDR3: CATTPGGIPREQFF. The CDR3 DNA reads TGTGCCACCACTCCCGGTGGGATCCCGAGGGAGCAGTTCTTC.

This clonotype showed up just a few times. The chain employs TRBV29-1 and TRBJ2-5; 12 bases match TRBD1. The J segment lost 5 bases and the V segment lost 7 bases, leaving 5 bases of the junction unmatched. CDR1 is SQVTM and CDR2 is ANQGSEA in the germline V gene. This CDR3 is 13 amino acids long. The CDR3 DNA sequence: TGCAGCGCTGGGACAGGGGGCCAGGAGACCCAGTACTTC. Protein: CSAGTGGQETQYF. The whole variable domain, filled in from reference TRBV29-1 and TRBJ2-5, reads SAVISQKPSRDICQRGTSLTIQCQVDSQVTMMFWYRQQPGQSLTLIATANQGSEATYESGFVIDKFPISRPNLTFSTLTVSNMSPEDSSIYLCSAGTGGQETQYFGPGTRLLVL.

The CDR3 sequence: CASSSGTSVAKNIQYF. CDR3 nucleotides: TGTGCCAGCAGCTCAGGGACTAGCGTAGCCAAAAACATTCAGTACTTC. The chain recombines TRBV7-2 with TRBJ2-4, with 10 bases that match TRBD2. V was pared by 4 bases and J by 0 bases, with 3 bases of the junction left unmatched. Germline V gene lookup returns CDR1 SGHTA and CDR2 FQGNSA. The CDR3 loop spans 16 amino acids.

This chain links TRBV27 with TRBJ2-3; D remains ambiguous. CDR1 is MNHEY and CDR2 is SMNVEV in the germline V gene (reference sequence). With 5 bases removed from V and 3 bases from J, the gap between germline ends came to 9 bases. The CDR3 is made up of 13 amino acids. CDR3 coding DNA: TGTGCCAGCAGTAGTACTTTGACAGATACGCAGTATTTT. Translating it yields CASSSTLTDTQYF.

This clonotype was observed a few times. J is TRBJ2-7 and V is TRBV29-1; TRBD1 matches 9 bases. The CDR3 totals 12 residues. The trim removed 4 bases at V and 5 bases at J, leaving 3 bases unmatched. In germline, CDR1 is SQVTM, CDR2 ANQGSEA. CDR3 residues: CSVVWTGDEQYF. In DNA form, the CDR3 reads TGCAGCGTTGTTTGGACAGGGGACGAGCAGTACTTC.

A few counts support this clonotype. The J gene is TRBJ1-5, the V gene TRBV2; D gene unclear. The germline CDR1 and CDR2 sequences are SNHLY and FYNNEI. The CDR3 contains 15 residues. Trimming shortened V by 6 bases and J by 1 base, and 13 bases separated the two germline ends. CDR3 in amino acids: CASSPGQTSNQPQHF. CDR3 bases: TGTGCCAGCAGCCCGGGTCAAACGAGCAATCAGCCCCAGCATTTT.